A single sample is the source of the 23 T cell receptor beta chains below, sequenced in a study of blood T cell repertoires in COVID-19. Method: immunoSEQ multiplex PCR; TCRdb's copy keeps in-frame clones and lacks some. The repertoire holds 150,000 or so clones, with about 87% as singletons. Sequences were obtained from peripheral blood. Source of these receptors: a man aged 60 to 69 with acute or convalescent COVID-19.

The chain links TRBV9 to TRBJ1-3, with D uncertain. Deletions cut 4 bases from V and 4 bases from J, with 9 bases between. Germline assignment: CDR1 SGDLS and CDR2 YYNGEE. The CDR3 is made up of 13 amino acids. The CDR3 here is CASSSTGGNTIYF. Here the CDR3 DNA reads TGTGCCAGCAGCTCAACGGGGGGAAACACCATATATTTT.

The chain recombines TRBV6-6 with TRBJ2-4, with D maybe TRBD2 (6 bases). CDR3 length: 16 residues. Germline V CDR1 and CDR2: MNHNY, SVGAGI (reference sequence). V gave up 4 bases and J gave up 9 bases, with 22 bases separating them. The CDR3 protein is CASSLAGPTLSGIQYF. CDR3 coding DNA: TGTGCCAGCAGTTTGGCGGGACCCACCCTTTCGGGCATTCAGTACTTC.

This clone occurred once. The chain carries TRBV10-3 and TRBJ2-7; 9 bases are shared with TRBD1. The germline V gene has CDR1 ENHRY and CDR2 SYGVKD. V lost 9 bases to trimming and J lost 5 bases; unmatched junction nucleotides: 5. The CDR3 covers 12 residues. CDR3 protein: CAIGDREDEQYF. In DNA form, the CDR3 reads TGTGCCATTGGGGACAGGGAAGACGAGCAGTACTTC.

This chain connects TRBV5-4 to TRBJ1-1; 7 nucleotides line up with TRBD1. CDR3 size: 12 residues. The J segment lost 7 bases and the V segment lost 3 bases, leaving 3 bases of the junction unmatched. Germline V gene data show CDR1 as SGHNT and CDR2 as YYREEE (reference sequence). In nucleotides, the CDR3 is TGTGCCAGCAGCTGGACAGGAGATGAAGCTTTCTTT. Its protein product is CASSWTGDEAFF.

The rearrangement uses TRBV9 and TRBJ1-2, with 9 bases aligning to TRBD1. The V segment lost 3 bases and the J segment 8 bases; nucleotides outside the gene matches: 5. The CDR3 loop spans 13 amino acids. Germline CDR1 is SGDLS and CDR2 is YYNGEE. CDR3 protein: CASSGRTGDGYTF. Here the CDR3 DNA reads TGTGCCAGCAGCGGACGGACAGGGGACGGCTACACCTTC.

The chain recombines TRBV2 with TRBJ2-6, with a tentative D call TRBD2 (6 bases). Germline values: CDR1 SNHLY, CDR2 FYNNEI. Trimming took 6 bases from V and 2 from J, leaving 14 bases between them. CDR3 size: 16 residues. DNA for the CDR3: TGTGCCAGCAGGCGGGACGCGGGCGCTGGGGCCAACGTCCTGACTTTC. It codes for CASRRDAGAGANVLTF.

This chain uses TRBV25-1 with TRBJ2-7; D gene unclear. The V and J ends lost 3 bases and 4 bases respectively, with 4 bases between them. CDR3 length: 11 amino acids. Germline V CDR1 and CDR2: MGHDK, SYGVNS. The CDR3 nucleotides read TGTGCCAGCAGTGATACTTACGAGCAGTACTTC. As protein: CASSDTYEQYF.

The CDR3 coding sequence is TGTGCCAGTACCCCGGGACAGAAAGATGGCTACACCTTC. It specifies CASTPGQKDGYTF. The genes are TRBV19 and TRBJ1-2; 7 bases agree with TRBD1. V lost 7 bases, J lost 6 bases, and 8 bases stayed unmatched. Germline lookup yields CDR1 LNHDA and CDR2 SQIVND (reference sequence). The length of the CDR3 is 13 residues. Full variable domain (remainder filled in from reference TRBV19 and TRBJ1-2): DGGITQSPKYLFRKEGQNVTLSCEQNLNHDAMYWYRQDPGQGLRLIYYSQIVNDFQKGDIAEGYSVSREKKESFPLTVTSAQKNPTAFYLCASTPGQKDGYTFGSGTRLTVV.

The gene calls are TRBV6-5 and TRBJ2-7, with 8 nucleotides matching TRBD2. The CDR3 extends over 16 amino acids. With V trimmed by 0 bases and J by 9 bases, 13 bases remained unmatched. Looked up from germline, CDR1 is MNHEY and CDR2 is SVGAGI. The DNA of the CDR3 is TGTGCCAGCAGTTACTCGACGGGGGGGTCGGGTACCTCGCAGTACGTC. Translation gives CASSYSTGGSGTSQYV.

This rearrangement joins TRBV24-1 to TRBJ1-5; 9 bases are a match to TRBD1. The CDR3 is 14 residues long. V dropped 4 bases and J dropped 6; count of bases not matched to a gene: 3. Germline values: CDR1 KGHDR, CDR2 SFDVKD. CDR3: CATSEGQGIQPQHF. The CDR3 bases are TGTGCCACCAGTGAAGGACAGGGGATTCAGCCCCAGCATTTT.

The chain recombines TRBV14 with TRBJ1-4; D is undetermined. Germline values: CDR1 SGHDN, CDR2 FVKESK. This CDR3 region has 15 residues. V was trimmed by 3 bases and J by 7 bases, leaving 15 bases between them. CDR3 region: CASSQPDITVEKLFF. The CDR3 bases are TGTGCCAGCAGCCAGCCTGACATCACAGTTGAAAAACTGTTTTTT.

In this sample, this clone turned up once. The chain employs TRBV2 and TRBJ1-2, with TRBD1 matching 8 bases. CDR1 is SNHLY and CDR2 is FYNNEI in the germline V gene. Trimming at V came to 5 bases and at J to 2 bases, leaving 13 bases not matched to a gene. The CDR3 has 17 amino acids. CDR3 residues: CASSNQNRGQGNYGYTF. The CDR3 region has the DNA TGTGCCAGCAGTAACCAGAACCGCGGACAGGGAAACTATGGCTACACCTTC.

This sequence joins TRBV2 and TRBJ1-5; 8 positions agree with TRBD1. This CDR3 contains 15 residues. V was clipped by 6 bases and J by 0 bases; unmatched bases: 4. Per the germline V gene, CDR1 is SNHLY and CDR2 is FYNNEI. Here the CDR3 reads CASRLDRGSNQPQHF. Written as DNA, the CDR3 is TGTGCCAGCAGGTTAGACAGGGGTAGCAATCAGCCCCAGCATTTT.

This sequence joins TRBV3-1 (or the pseudogene TRBV3-2) and TRBJ1-1; perhaps TRBD1 as D (5 bases). CDR1 is LGHDT and CDR2 is YNNKEL in the germline V gene (reference sequence). V lost 3 bases and J lost 6, with 14 bases in between. The CDR3 has 14 residues. The CDR3 DNA reads TGTGCCAGCAGCCAGCTCGAGGGGAGGGCTGAAGCTTTCTTT. Translation gives CASSQLEGRAEAFF.

This sequence joins TRBV2 and TRBJ2-1; 12 nucleotides align to TRBD2. CDR1 is SNHLY and CDR2 is FYNNEI in the germline V gene. Trimming removed 3 bases from V and 7 bases from J; junction bases left unmatched: 10. This CDR3 is 17 amino acids long. In DNA form, the CDR3 reads TGTGCCAGCAGTGAGGGAGTCCTAGCGGGGGGGCCGAATGAGCAGTTCTTC. Residues: CASSEGVLAGGPNEQFF.

The chain links TRBV24-1 to TRBJ2-2; 9 bases are shared with TRBD1. Germline V gene data show CDR1 as KGHDR and CDR2 as SFDVKD. The CDR3 is 16 residues long. Trimming cost V 5 bases and J 0 bases; bases outside gene matches: 3. CDR3 DNA: TGTGCCACCAGTGTTACAGGGGGCCCGAACACCGGGGAGCTGTTTTTT. Protein sequence: CATSVTGGPNTGELFF.

J is TRBJ2-3 and V is TRBV3-1 (or the pseudogene TRBV3-2), with TRBD2 identical over 13 bases. Germline CDR1 reads LGHDT; CDR2 reads YNNKEL (reference sequence). V gave up 1 base and J gave up 5 bases; unmatched junction bases: 9. The CDR3 is 18 amino acids. The DNA for the CDR3 is TGTGCCAGCAGCCAAGTTAAGAGACTAGCGGGAGGATTAGATACGCAGTATTTT. It specifies CASSQVKRLAGGLDTQYF.

The CDR3 DNA reads TGTGCCAGCAGCCCGCTCCAGGGAGAGACCCAGTACTTC. This encodes CASSPLQGETQYF. This rearrangement joins TRBV7-9 to TRBJ2-5; D might be TRBD1 (5 bases). CDR3 size: 13 residues. The V gene lost 5 bases and the J gene lost 4 bases, with 11 bases spanning the gap. Per the germline V gene, CDR1 is SEHNR and CDR2 is FQNEAQ (reference sequence). The full variable domain, completed using reference TRBV7-9 and TRBJ2-5, is DTGVSQNPRHKITKRGQNVTFRCDPISEHNRLYWYRQTLGQGPEFLTYFQNEAQLEKSRLLSDRFSAERPKGSFSTLEIQRTEQGDSAMYLCASSPLQGETQYFGPGTRLLVL.

This clone was counted a few times. The rearrangement joins TRBV9 to TRBJ1-2; unclear D gene. The CDR3 contains 13 residues. The ends were cut back, 0 bases at V and 8 bases at J, with 11 bases in the middle. Germline CDR1 SGDLS, CDR2 YYNGEE. CDR3 in DNA: TGTGCCAGCAGCGTAGACGGACGGGGAGGCTACACCTTC. Its translation is CASSVDGRGGYTF.

This chain connects TRBV5-1 to TRBJ1-4; no firm D call. CDR1 and CDR2 from the germline V gene are SGHRS and YFSETQ. Trimming removed 4 bases at V and 8 bases at J, with 18 bases between. The CDR3 contains 15 residues. DNA for the CDR3: TGCGCCAGCAGCCTTGGGCAGGCGGGAGGGGAAAAACTGTTTTTT. Its protein is CASSLGQAGGEKLFF.

This clone was seen only once. The rearrangement links TRBV7-9 to TRBJ2-2; tentatively, D is TRBD2 (6 bases). CDR1 and CDR2 (germline): SEHNR, FQNEAQ (reference sequence). Deletions cut 6 bases from V and 7 bases from J, with 12 bases between. The CDR3 contains 13 residues. This chain's CDR3 is CASRPREFGELFF. As DNA, the CDR3 is TGTGCCAGCAGACCTCGGGAGTTCGGGGAGCTGTTTTTT.

CDR3 nucleotide sequence: TGTGCTAGTGGTTTGACGACAGGGTATAGCAATCAGCCCCAGCATTTT. Translation: CASGLTTGYSNQPQHF. The chain couples TRBV12-5 to TRBJ1-5; 7 bases match TRBD1. With V trimmed by 2 bases and J by 0 bases, 4 bases remained unmatched. The germline CDR1 and CDR2 sequences are LGHNT and FRNRAP. The CDR3 has 16 residues.

DNA for the CDR3: TGTGCCAGCAGCCTACTAGCGGGGCTCTCCTACGAGCAGTACGTC. Translating it yields CASSLLAGLSYEQYV. V and J are TRBV7-3 and TRBJ2-7, with 10 bases that match TRBD2. CDR3 length: 15 amino acids. The junction had 4 bases not matched to a gene; V was cut back by 5 bases and J by 0 bases. Germline loops: CDR1 SGHTA, CDR2 FQGTGA.